A selection of T cell receptor beta chains follows, all from one sample in a study of cytomegalovirus exposure and HLA in healthy donors. Produced via immunoSEQ multiplex PCR; TCRdb's table is partial and in-frame only. There are 150,000 to 180,000 clones in the sample; about 80% occur only once, and about 13% lies in the top ten. The sequenced sample was PBMCs. These receptors were collected from a man aged 30-40 years in good health and CMV-seropositive. Each CDR3 is given without its conserved first and last residue.

j_call,v_call,cdr3_aa
TRBJ1-2,TRBV29-1,SVELLIGQSVLNYGYT
TRBJ2-7,TRBV6-6,ASRLAGAYEQY
TRBJ1-2,TRBV29-1,SCSSREADYGYT
TRBJ2-1,TRBV10-3,AISSQITGSGYNEQF
TRBJ2-2,TRBV29-1,SVRTSANPWTGELF
TRBJ1-5,TRBV19,ASSIGTGYNQPQH
TRBJ2-1,TRBV5-1,ASSLLQGASGSSYNEQF
TRBJ2-1,TRBV28,ATGLAGRNNEQF
TRBJ1-2,TRBV25-1,ASSHSYYGYT
TRBJ2-7,TRBV28,ASSVPPRQGTYEQY
TRBJ2-3,TRBV7-2,ASSLRRDAGGRTDTQY
TRBJ1-2,TRBV6-1,ASSVAGMNYGYT
TRBJ2-1,TRBV6-5,ASTSGTSSYNEQF
TRBJ1-2,TRBV19,ASSAGQSRYGYT
TRBJ2-7,TRBV6-6,ASSYSYGSDEQY
TRBJ1-5,TRBV28,ASSGQGSGNQPQH
TRBJ2-5,TRBV5-1,ASSTTDRQETQY
TRBJ2-7,TRBV29-1,SVEGGYGYEQY
TRBJ2-3,TRBV7-8,ASSLDAGEPTDTQY
TRBJ1-2,TRBV7-3,ASSSPGGDSNYGYT
TRBJ2-7,TRBV19,ASSTSTSYEQY
TRBJ1-6,TRBV7-2,ASSRDRGSPLH
TRBJ1-1,TRBV4-2,ASSQDWTGRAAF
TRBJ1-2,TRBV25-1,ASSELGVGTGINYGYT
TRBJ1-3,TRBV19,ASSYGPPGNTIY
TRBJ2-5,TRBV2,ARAGYQKTQY
TRBJ2-3,TRBV6-4,ASSVLAGEADTQY
TRBJ2-1,TRBV9,ASSVGRLANEQF